The clone carrying this T cell receptor (beta chain) was picked up many times. Antigen specificity is unknown. Alongside a J-beta primer mix, a sample-barcoded 5' primer served in a second PCR lasting about 7 to 11 cycles. One entry per CDR3 protein, called by TCRdb with MiXCR from the 5' RACE reads. The profile shows roughly 800,000 distinct CDR3 sequences, roughly 64% of them singletons. The CDR3 contains 15 residues. CDR1 and CDR2 (germline): SNHLY, FYNNEI. With 5 bases clipped from V and 9 bases from J, the junction kept 13 bases outside the gene matches. The data stem from a study of blood T cells in healthy people across ages. In the study overall: About one barcoded beta molecule per two T cells was the capture yield of template switching.

Study results and limitations: A roughly linear fall in TCR beta diversity per million T cells was seen with increasing age. With unsorted PBMCs, a conclusive comparison of naive versus antigen-experienced cells was not possible.

Each donor supplied approximately 10 milliliters of peripheral blood. Sequenced sample: blood. The TCR comes from a young man in good health. The chain carries TRBV2 and TRBJ2-1; the match to TRBD2 covers 7 bases. The CDR3 loop is CASSNSGATFGEQFF. The CDR3 DNA is TGTGCCAGCAGTAACAGCGGGGCAACCTTCGGTGAGCAGTTCTTC.